One sample yielded the 9 T cell receptor beta chains listed below, sequenced in a study of response to subunit inactivated influenza vaccine. TCRdb passed the RT-PCR reads through MiXCR, listing each CDR3 protein once. The repertoire holds about 610,000 distinct CDR3 sequences, with around 15% as singletons. The source was PBMCs from blood, collected less than 13 days after vaccination. Every receptor here comes from a man aged 50 to 60 who received an inactivated influenza vaccine.

J is TRBJ2-7 and V is TRBV5-8, with D perhaps TRBD1 or TRBD2 (5 bases each). The CDR3 runs 16 residues. CDR1 and CDR2 from the germline V gene are SGHTS and YDEGEE. The V gene lost 2 bases and the J gene lost 0 bases, with 15 bases spanning the gap. The DNA of the CDR3 is TGTGCCAGCAGCTTAGGGGAGCGGTGGCCCTCCTACGAGCAGTACTTC. Translated: CASSLGERWPSYEQYF.

This clonotype has just a few counts. The chain recombines TRBV12-5 with TRBJ2-3, with D unclear. Germline V lookup: CDR1 LGHNT, CDR2 FRNRAP. Trimming took 4 bases from V and 3 from J, leaving 5 bases between them. The CDR3 sequence is 12 residues long. Here the CDR3 DNA reads TGTGCTAGTGGTTCAATGACAGATACGCAGTATTTT. Its translation: CASGSMTDTQYF.

This chain connects TRBV5-1 to TRBJ2-5, with 7 bases identical to TRBD1. The CDR3 spans 14 residues. With 3 bases clipped from V and 2 bases from J, the junction kept 4 bases outside the gene matches. From germline, CDR1 is SGHRS and CDR2 YFSETQ. Here the CDR3 reads CASSWTGQQETQYF. CDR3 sequence (DNA): TGCGCCAGCAGCTGGACGGGACAGCAAGAGACCCAGTACTTC.

This clonotype was counted once. The chain links TRBV3-1 to TRBJ2-5; perhaps D is TRBD1 or TRBD2 (6 bases each). Germline assignment: CDR1 LGHDT and CDR2 YNNKEL (reference sequence). The CDR3 totals 15 residues. Trimming shortened V by 3 bases and J by 5 bases, and 16 bases separated the two germline ends. As DNA, the CDR3 is TGTGCCAGCAGCCACCAATGGGGGGCGAGGGAGACCCAGTACTTC. It specifies CASSHQWGARETQYF.

This clonotype was observed at least ten times. V is TRBV7-2 and J is TRBJ1-5, with D tentatively TRBD1 (6 bases). The V end was cut by 5 bases, the J end by 4 bases, with 12 bases between. Germline loops: CDR1 SGHTA, CDR2 FQGNSA. The CDR3 has 14 amino acids. The CDR3 region has the DNA TGTGCCAGCAGCGCAACAGGGATAAATCAGCCCCAGCATTTT. This gives the protein CASSATGINQPQHF.

This clonotype has a count of ten or more. The chain uses TRBV3-1 and TRBJ1-6; D gene unclear. This CDR3 has 12 amino acids. Germline V gene lookup returns CDR1 LGHDT and CDR2 YNNKEL (reference sequence). V was pared by 0 bases and J by 10 bases, with 4 bases between. The CDR3 bases are TGTGCCAGCAGCCAAGATCGATCACCCCTCCACTTT. It translates to CASSQDRSPLHF.

This chain links TRBV10-2 with TRBJ2-6; 8 bases fit TRBD1. V dropped 6 bases and J dropped 2; count of bases not matched to a gene: 3. The CDR3 is made up of 15 amino acids. Looked up from germline, CDR1 is WSHSY and CDR2 is SAAADI. CDR3 sequence: CASREGQAGANVLTF. Here the CDR3 DNA reads TGCGCCAGCAGGGAGGGACAGGCTGGGGCCAACGTCCTGACTTTC.

The chain joins TRBV20-1 to TRBJ2-1; D not certain. Trimming left V 0 bases short and J 0 bases short, with 6 bases between. Germline-derived CDR1 and CDR2 are DFQATT and SNEGSKA (reference sequence). There are 14 residues in the CDR3. DNA for the CDR3: TGCAGTGCTAGAGATAAAGGCTCCTACAATGAGCAGTTCTTC. This codes for CSARDKGSYNEQFF.

V is TRBV23-1 and J is TRBJ2-5; 9 bases fit TRBD1. TRBV23-1 is an ORF, and what it does is uncertain. CDR3 length equals 16 residues. Unmatched junction bases numbered 12, after V lost 7 bases and J lost 3 bases. In nucleotides, the CDR3 is TGCGCCAGCAAAACACCCGTAGGGACAGGGAAAGAGACCCAGTACTTC. Encoded protein: CASKTPVGTGKETQYF.